This T cell receptor (beta chain) was identified in a study of blood T cell repertoires in COVID-19. The overall study: Samples of COVID-19 (acute and convalescent) were obtained from the United States, Italy and Spain. Nucleic acid was either cDNA or gDNA, and it came from T cells, B-cell-depleted T cells, or PBMCs.

Authors' analysis steps: Estimates of nucleated cell counts were drawn from the amplification of reference gene primers. Assay: immunoSEQ multiplex PCR; the TCRdb copy retains only in-frame clones and omits some. V, J and clone size reflect that table, while D and trimming were determined from the DNA. This table holds 37,000 or so clones, more than 85% found once. The ends were cut back, 0 bases at V and 4 bases at J, with 10 bases in the middle. The CDR3 has 15 amino acids. The germline gives CDR1 SGHRS, CDR2 YFSETQ. Sequencing was done on a sample of peripheral blood. The chain carries TRBV5-1 and TRBJ1-4; no clear D. The TCR was taken from a man between 65 and 80 years old with acute or convalescent COVID-19. The CDR3 DNA is TGCGCCAGCAGCTTGGCCGGGAAGCTTAATGAAAAACTGTTTTTT. Translation gives CASSLAGKLNEKLFF.